Each of the 19 T cell receptor beta chains below was sequenced from the same sample in a study of T-cell reconstitution after alpha-beta-depleted transplantation in children. Unique molecular identifiers were incorporated when the TCRbeta library was constructed. TCRdb re-derived calls from the PCR reads in MiXCR, one entry per CDR3 protein. This sample has around 480,000 distinct CDR3 sequences, with approximately 30% found just once. The specimen was PBMCs from the stem cell graft donor, collected from the stem cell graft. These receptors were obtained from a human donor who donated a stem cell graft to a child with aplastic anemia.

This clonotype was seen only a few times. CDR3 sequence reads: CSALTLSGRRDTQYF. The DNA for the CDR3 is TGCAGTGCCCTGACTCTTAGCGGGAGGAGGGATACGCAGTATTTT. This chain joins TRBV20-1 and TRBJ2-3; 10 nucleotides align to TRBD2. CDR3 size: 15 residues. V shed 6 bases, J shed 6 bases, and the junction held 12 bases outside the gene matches. Germline V CDR1 and CDR2: DFQATT, SNEGSKA (reference sequence).

This chain uses TRBV12-3 or TRBV12-4 with TRBJ2-4, with 7 bases lining up with TRBD1. V shed 5 bases, J shed 8 bases, and the junction held 9 bases outside the gene matches. This CDR3 comprises 14 residues. CDR3 loop: CASSPRNRGDIQYF. The CDR3 DNA is TGTGCCAGCAGTCCACGGAACAGGGGAGACATTCAGTACTTC.

The chain links TRBV7-9 to TRBJ1-1; D not certain. CDR3 size: 14 residues. V gave up 5 bases and J gave up 4 bases, with 14 bases separating them. From germline, CDR1 is SEHNR and CDR2 FQNEAQ (reference sequence). In nucleotides, the CDR3 is TGTGCCAGCAGCCCGCAGACGGAAAGCACTGAAGCTTTCTTT. Translated, it gives CASSPQTESTEAFF. The variable domain in full, with the rest retrieved from reference TRBV7-9 and TRBJ1-1, is DTGVSQNPRHKITKRGQNVTFRCDPISEHNRLYWYRQTLGQGPEFLTYFQNEAQLEKSRLLSDRFSAERPKGSFSTLEIQRTEQGDSAMYLCASSPQTESTEAFFGQGTRLTVV.

The chain recombines TRBV20-1 with TRBJ2-7, with TRBD1 matching over 9 bases. The length of the CDR3 is 13 residues. Unmatched junction bases numbered 2, after V lost 1 base and J lost 4 bases. Germline lookup yields CDR1 DFQATT and CDR2 SNEGSKA (reference sequence). The CDR3 here is CSARAQGAYEQYF. CDR3 coding DNA: TGCAGTGCTAGAGCACAGGGGGCTTACGAGCAGTACTTC.

In nucleotides, the CDR3 is TGTGCCAGCAGTGGGATGGGTAACACTGAAGCTTTCTTT. Amino acid sequence: CASSGMGNTEAFF. The V and J genes are TRBV6-1 and TRBJ1-1; D not certain. Germline V lookup: CDR1 MNHNS, CDR2 SASEGT. This CDR3 is 13 amino acids long. Trimming cost V 4 bases and J 2 bases, with 8 bases left between them.

CDR3 in amino acids: CASSSGTVSYNEQFF. CDR3 nucleotide sequence: TGTGCCAGCAGCTCCGGGACAGTCTCCTACAATGAGCAGTTCTTC. This chain joins TRBV5-8 and TRBJ2-1; 7 bases are a match to TRBD1. Germline loops: CDR1 SGHTS, CDR2 YDEGEE. V lost 3 bases to trimming and J lost 0 bases; unmatched junction nucleotides: 3. The CDR3 extends over 15 amino acids.

This chain joins TRBV5-1 and TRBJ2-5, with D perhaps being TRBD1 or TRBD2 (5 bases each). Germline loops: CDR1 SGHRS, CDR2 YFSETQ. There are 14 residues in the CDR3. The V end lost 5 bases, the J end lost 2 bases, and 13 bases lay between the germline ends. In DNA, the CDR3 is TGCGCCAGCAGATCCGGGGCTTATCAAGAGACCCAGTACTTC. It yields the protein CASRSGAYQETQYF.

The chain is built from TRBV7-2 and TRBJ1-1; D is undetermined. Per germline, CDR1 SGHTA and CDR2 FQGNSA. This CDR3 comprises 13 residues. Trimming took 1 base from V and 5 from J, leaving 8 bases between them. The CDR3 region has the DNA TGTGCCAGCAGCTTAGAGGCACAGACTGAAGCTTTCTTT. This encodes CASSLEAQTEAFF.

The gene calls are TRBV29-1 and TRBJ2-1; no clear D gene. Germline V CDR1 and CDR2: SQVTM, ANQGSEA. The CDR3 consists of 16 residues. V was pared by 4 bases and J by 0 bases, with 16 bases between. The CDR3 nucleotides read TGCAGCGTTGCTCTCGAGAGTCCGAGCTCCTACAATGAGCAGTTCTTC. Its protein product is CSVALESPSSYNEQFF.

The genes are TRBV14 and TRBJ2-2, with a weak D call TRBD2 (6 bases). The germline V gene has CDR1 SGHDN and CDR2 FVKESK. This CDR3 is 16 amino acids long. V gave up 2 bases and J gave up 5 bases, with 15 bases separating them. CDR3 bases: TGTGCCAGCAGCCAATCAAGCGGAGGGTGGACCGGGGAGCTGTTTTTT. Translation: CASSQSSGGWTGELFF.

This clonotype was observed a few times. The rearrangement links TRBV28 to TRBJ2-2; TRBD1 aligns across 7 bases. Germline CDR1 is MDHEN and CDR2 is SYDVKM. The CDR3 length is 15 residues. Trimming took 4 bases from V and 1 from J; bases not matched to a gene: 3. The CDR3: CASSSGTENTGELFF. The CDR3 region has the DNA TGTGCCAGCAGTTCCGGGACAGAGAACACCGGGGAGCTGTTTTTT.

The chain employs TRBV12-3 or TRBV12-4 and TRBJ1-5; D call uncertain. The CDR3 sequence is 15 residues long. The V end was cut by 3 bases, the J end by 1 base, with 10 bases between. The CDR3 nucleotides are TGTGCCAGCAGTTTCCAAACGCAGAGCAATCAGCCCCAGCATTTT. It specifies CASSFQTQSNQPQHF.

This sequence joins TRBV24-1 and TRBJ1-2, with TRBD1 matching over 7 bases. V shed 0 bases, J shed 7 bases, and the junction held 7 bases outside the gene matches. The length of the CDR3 is 15 residues. The germline V gene has CDR1 KGHDR and CDR2 SFDVKD. CDR3 DNA: TGTGCCACCAGTGATTTGGGTACAGGGGAGGTTGGCTACACCTTC. The encoded protein is CATSDLGTGEVGYTF.

In its sample, this clonotype was seen once. The V call is TRBV12-3 or TRBV12-4, the J call TRBJ2-3, with TRBD2 identical over 7 bases. The ends lost 11 bases at V and 0 bases at J; junction bases unmatched: 5. CDR3 length: 13 amino acids. The CDR3 bases are TGTGCCGTCCTAGCGGCCAGCACAGATACGCAGTATTTT. It translates to CAVLAASTDTQYF.

The chain uses TRBV11-2 and TRBJ1-4, with TRBD1 matching over 7 bases. The CDR3 loop spans 14 amino acids. CDR1 is SGHAT, CDR2 FQNNGV, per germline. V lost 2 bases, J lost 7 bases, and 4 bases stayed unmatched. The chain's CDR3 is CASSLHQGGEKLFF. The CDR3 region has the DNA TGTGCCAGCAGCTTACACCAGGGGGGTGAAAAACTGTTTTTT.

This clonotype occurred a few times. The chain recombines TRBV7-3 with TRBJ2-1; D perhaps matches TRBD2 (6 bases). Looked up from germline, CDR1 is SGHTA and CDR2 is FQGTGA. Trimming took off 5 bases at V and 3 bases at J, with 14 bases between the two ends. This CDR3 region has 15 residues. The CDR3 bases are TGTGCCAGCAGCAAAACGGGGGACCTCTACAATGAGCAGTTCTTC. Amino acids: CASSKTGDLYNEQFF. The complete variable domain, with remaining parts taken from reference TRBV7-3 and TRBJ2-1, reads GAGVSQTPSNKVTEKGKYVELRCDPISGHTALYWYRQSLGQGPEFLIYFQGTGAADDSGLPNDRFFAVRPEGSVSTLKIQRTERGDSAVYLCASSKTGDLYNEQFFGPGTRLTVL.

This chain joins TRBV3-1 and TRBJ2-5, with unresolved D. The germline V gene has CDR1 LGHDT and CDR2 YNNKEL (reference sequence). The CDR3 runs to 15 residues. The ends were cut back, 0 bases at V and 5 bases at J, with 13 bases in the middle. The CDR3 bases are TGTGCCAGCAGCCAAGATATTCAAGAAACGGAGACCCAGTACTTC. It encodes CASSQDIQETETQYF.

The V and J genes are TRBV27 and TRBJ1-4; D may be TRBD1 (5 bases). Trimming took off 3 bases at V and 3 bases at J, with 11 bases between the two ends. Germline CDR1 and CDR2: MNHEY and SMNVEV (reference sequence). The CDR3 is 15 residues long. The CDR3 is CASSLGGRPNEKLFF. The CDR3 nucleotides are TGTGCCAGCAGTTTGGGGGGGAGGCCTAATGAAAAACTGTTTTTT.

The CDR3 reads CASRALRDRGDTEAFF. The CDR3 DNA reads as TGTGCCAGCAGAGCCCTGCGAGACAGGGGGGATACTGAAGCTTTCTTT. The rearrangement uses TRBV6-1 and TRBJ1-1; TRBD1 matches at 9 bases. The CDR3 runs to 16 residues. The J segment lost 5 bases and the V segment lost 6 bases, leaving 13 bases of the junction unmatched. Germline CDR1 reads MNHNS; CDR2 reads SASEGT.